These 28 T cell receptor beta chains were sequenced from one sample in a study of blood T cell repertoires in COVID-19. Profiling relied on immunoSEQ multiplex PCR, and the TCRdb table lists in-frame clones only, not all of them. The sample yields 55,000 to 75,000 clones, more than 65% seen once. The source material was peripheral blood. These receptors were taken from a man older than 75 with COVID-19, enrolled during active disease.

This clone is a singleton in its sample. The rearrangement joins TRBV14 to TRBJ2-5, with a weak D call TRBD1 (6 bases). Germline V lookup: CDR1 SGHDN, CDR2 FVKESK. V was clipped by 0 bases and J by 5 bases, with 34 bases between them. This CDR3 has 22 residues. CDR3 in amino acids: CASSQDAPVKTGMWAGDETQYF. The CDR3 DNA follows: TGTGCCAGCAGCCAAGATGCGCCTGTGAAGACCGGGATGTGGGCAGGGGATGAGACCCAGTACTTC.

The chain employs TRBV6-2 or TRBV6-3 and TRBJ1-5; D gene unclear. The CDR3 extends over 14 amino acids. The V gene's germline CDR1 is MNHEY and CDR2 SVGEGT. V was cut by 5 bases and J by 7 bases, with 15 bases left in between. CDR3 in amino acids: CASSREPPGQPQHF. Here the CDR3 DNA reads TGTGCCAGCAGTCGGGAGCCTCCTGGGCAGCCCCAGCATTTT.

V gene TRBV3-1 (or the pseudogene TRBV3-2) combines with J gene TRBJ2-5; D perhaps matches TRBD2 (5 bases). Per germline, CDR1 LGHDT and CDR2 YNNKEL (reference sequence). Trimming took off 2 bases at V and 5 bases at J, with 12 bases between the two ends. The CDR3 totals 14 residues. CDR3 nucleotide sequence: TGTGCCAGCAGCCAAAAAAGTAGGAGGGAGACCCAGTACTTC. Translating it yields CASSQKSRRETQYF.

This chain connects TRBV6-5 to TRBJ1-1; TRBD1 might be the D (6 bases). The CDR3 runs 12 residues. Trimming shortened V by 2 bases and J by 6 bases, and 7 bases separated the two germline ends. Germline CDR1 reads MNHEY; CDR2 reads SVGAGI. This CDR3 reads CASSYRGSEAFF. CDR3 coding DNA: TGTGCCAGCAGTTACAGGGGGTCTGAAGCTTTCTTT.

V is TRBV24-1 and J is TRBJ2-2; 8 bases fit TRBD2. CDR1 and CDR2 from the germline V gene are KGHDR and SFDVKD. This CDR3 is built from 17 residues. Trimming took 1 base from V and 3 from J; bases not matched to a gene: 6. In DNA form, the CDR3 reads TGTGCCACCAGTGATTTATTTAGCGGGGCCCACACCGGGGAGCTGTTTTTT. Translating it yields CATSDLFSGAHTGELFF.

This chain uses TRBV5-1 with TRBJ2-1; 10 nucleotides line up with TRBD2. V gave up 0 bases and J gave up 4 bases; unmatched junction bases: 4. This CDR3 is 16 amino acids long. Germline lookup yields CDR1 SGHRS and CDR2 YFSETQ. The CDR3 loop is CASSLGLAGVYNEQFF. CDR3 coding DNA: TGCGCCAGCAGCTTGGGCCTAGCGGGGGTGTACAATGAGCAGTTCTTC.

This clone was counted between two and nine times. The rearrangement uses TRBV14 and TRBJ1-1; 9 nucleotides align to TRBD1. Germline loops: CDR1 SGHDN, CDR2 FVKESK. V lost 4 bases, J lost 6 bases, and 6 bases stayed unmatched. The CDR3 extends over 14 amino acids. Written as DNA, the CDR3 is TGTGCCAGCAGCCTGGGACAGGGTTTTCCTGAAGCTTTCTTT. Residues: CASSLGQGFPEAFF. Complete variable domain (other parts from reference TRBV14 and TRBJ1-1): EAGVTQFPSHSVIEKGQTVTLRCDPISGHDNLYWYRRVMGKEIKFLLHFVKESKQDESGMPNNRFLAERTGGTYSTLKVQPAELEDSGVYFCASSLGQGFPEAFFGQGTRLTVV.

The chain couples TRBV6-2 or TRBV6-3 to TRBJ1-4; D is ambiguous. V was clipped by 2 bases and J by 0 bases, with 10 bases between them. This CDR3 contains 16 residues. Germline CDR1 and CDR2: MNHEY and SVGEGT. Here the CDR3 DNA reads TGTGCCAGCAGTTACGCGGCCTCTGCAACTAATGAAAAACTGTTTTTT. The encoded protein is CASSYAASATNEKLFF.

The chain is built from TRBV5-1 and TRBJ1-2, with 10 bases matching TRBD1. Germline lookup yields CDR1 SGHRS and CDR2 YFSETQ. The CDR3 extends over 15 amino acids. Trimming cost V 4 bases and J 3 bases; bases outside gene matches: 6. In nucleotides, the CDR3 is TGCGCCAGCAGCCCAGGGACAGGGGTCGACTATGGCTACACCTTC. Its protein is CASSPGTGVDYGYTF.

This clone was counted once. The chain recombines TRBV4-1 with TRBJ2-7, with 9 bases identical to TRBD2. J gave up 2 bases and V 0 bases, and 2 bases lay outside the gene matches. The V gene's germline CDR1 is MGHRA and CDR2 YSYEKL. This CDR3 region has 15 residues. This chain's CDR3 is CASSQDGGGAYEQYF. DNA of the CDR3: TGCGCCAGCAGCCAAGATGGCGGGGGGGCCTACGAGCAGTACTTC.

V usage is TRBV7-9 and J usage is TRBJ1-4, with a weak D call TRBD1 (5 bases). Germline V gene lookup returns CDR1 SEHNR and CDR2 FQNEAQ (reference sequence). Between the trimmed V and J ends, which lost 5 bases and 2 bases, there was a span of 12 bases. The CDR3 runs 15 residues. CDR3 region: CASSMAGGTNEKLFF. Here the CDR3 DNA reads TGTGCCAGCAGCATGGCCGGGGGGACTAATGAAAAACTGTTTTTT.

The V call is TRBV7-9, the J call TRBJ1-2; 7 nucleotides agree with TRBD1. The junction had 10 bases not matched to a gene; V was cut back by 5 bases and J by 4 bases. CDR3 length equals 15 residues. The germline V gene encodes CDR1 SEHNR and CDR2 FQNEAQ (reference sequence). The CDR3 DNA follows: TGTGCCAGCAGCCTTTCGACAGGGAACTCCTATGGCTACACCTTC. It translates to CASSLSTGNSYGYTF.

This clone showed up just once. The DNA is left out, because the CDR3 cannot be placed on it with certainty; the CDR3 is given as TCRdb lists it. The chain couples TRBV2 to TRBJ2-6; no check of the table's D call, TRBD2, against the DNA was made. Both ends counted, the CDR3 spans 14 residues. CDR1 SNHLY and CDR2 FYNNEI come from the germline V gene. CDR3 amino acids: CASSAWGEGSWRAF.

The CDR3 loop is CASSATQGQETQYF. The CDR3 nucleotides read TGTGCCAGCAGCGCGACCCAGGGTCAAGAGACCCAGTACTTC. The rearrangement links TRBV9 to TRBJ2-5, with D perhaps TRBD1 (5 bases). With 3 bases removed from V and 2 bases from J, the gap between germline ends came to 11 bases. The CDR3 sequence is 14 residues long. The germline gives CDR1 SGDLS, CDR2 YYNGEE.

The rearrangement uses TRBV9 and TRBJ1-6; weak D call: TRBD1 (5 bases). This CDR3 region has 16 residues. The V end lost 3 bases, the J end lost 10 bases, and 20 bases lay between the germline ends. Looked up from germline, CDR1 is SGDLS and CDR2 is YYNGEE. The CDR3 here is CASSAGGGPGDSPLHF. The CDR3 nucleotides are TGTGCCAGCAGCGCGGGTGGAGGGCCGGGGGACTCACCCCTCCACTTT.

The gene calls are TRBV10-3 and TRBJ2-5; 8 bases are a match to TRBD2. Germline lookup yields CDR1 ENHRY and CDR2 SYGVKD. The junction had 2 bases not matched to a gene; V was cut back by 7 bases and J by 1 base. The CDR3 consists of 13 residues. For the CDR3, the DNA is TGTGCCATCAAAGGGACTAGCCAAGAGACCCAGTACTTC. Translating it yields CAIKGTSQETQYF.

To note about this clone: The identical CDR3 is also encoded by other nucleotide sequences in the sample. The rearrangement links TRBV20-1 to TRBJ2-3, with no clear D. V lost 6 bases to trimming and J lost 3 bases, with 4 bases between them. CDR1 and CDR2 (germline): DFQATT, SNEGSKA (reference sequence). The CDR3 contains 10 residues. The CDR3 bases are TGCAGTGCCCTTACAGATACGCAGTATTTT. This codes for CSALTDTQYF.

CDR3 DNA sequence: TGCGCCAGCAGCTTGAGGAGCGGGAGAACCGGGGAGCTGTTTTTT. Translated: CASSLRSGRTGELFF. The J gene is TRBJ2-2, the V gene TRBV5-1; TRBD2 matches at 8 bases. Germline CDR1 and CDR2: SGHRS and YFSETQ. The J segment lost 5 bases and the V segment lost 1 base, leaving 4 bases of the junction unmatched. The CDR3 sequence is 15 residues long. The complete variable domain, with remaining parts taken from reference TRBV5-1 and TRBJ2-2, reads KAGVTQTPRYLIKTRGQQVTLSCSPISGHRSVSWYQQTPGQGLQFLFEYFSETQRNKGNFPGRFSGRQFSNSRSEMNVSTLELGDSALYLCASSLRSGRTGELFFGEGSRLTVL.

The chain employs TRBV7-6 and TRBJ1-6; D unclear. The CDR3 length is 15 residues. Looked up from germline, CDR1 is SGHVS and CDR2 is FNYEAQ. The V gene lost 3 bases and the J gene lost 7 bases, with 13 bases spanning the gap. CDR3 bases: TGTGCCAGCAGCTTGAGCTCGGTCCGAAATTCACCCCTCCACTTT. It encodes CASSLSSVRNSPLHF.

This rearrangement joins TRBV9 to TRBJ1-3; D gene uncertain. Per the germline V gene, CDR1 is SGDLS and CDR2 is YYNGEE. Trimming left V 0 bases short and J 0 bases short, with 10 bases between. This CDR3 spans 16 amino acids. CDR3 DNA sequence: TGTGCCAGCAGCGTAGTTGGCTCTTCCTCTGGAAACACCATATATTTT. Its translation: CASSVVGSSSGNTIYF.

A few counts support this clone. The rearrangement joins TRBV12-3 or TRBV12-4 to TRBJ1-2; D perhaps matches TRBD1 (6 bases). Trimming pared 6 bases from V and 6 bases from J, leaving 14 bases between. The CDR3 totals 13 residues. This chain's CDR3 is CASSRNRVDGYTF. The CDR3 nucleotides read TGTGCCAGCAGCCGGAACAGGGTGGATGGCTACACCTTC.

In this sample, this clone turned up once. This chain links TRBV10-3 with TRBJ1-4, with 8 bases aligning to TRBD1. CDR1 is ENHRY, CDR2 SYGVKD, per germline. The CDR3 covers 14 residues. Trimming cost V 4 bases and J 4 bases; bases outside gene matches: 2. The DNA of the CDR3 is TGTGCCATCAGTGGCACAGGGGGTAATGAAAAACTGTTTTTT. Translation: CAISGTGGNEKLFF.

V usage is TRBV4-3 and J usage is TRBJ2-1; 7 bases agree with TRBD2. This CDR3 region has 14 residues. The ends lost 1 base at V and 8 bases at J; junction bases unmatched: 5. CDR1 and CDR2 (germline): LGHNA, YSLEER. In DNA, the CDR3 is TGCGCCAGCAGCCAAGGCCTAGCGGTCGATGAGCAGTTCTTC. Residues: CASSQGLAVDEQFF.

V and J are TRBV29-1 and TRBJ1-2; D unresolved. The CDR3 runs 11 residues. V was pared by 8 bases and J by 5 bases, with 12 bases between. Germline V gene sequence: CDR1 SQVTM, CDR2 ANQGSEA. This chain's CDR3 is CSCSSGYGYTF. DNA of the CDR3: TGCAGCTGCAGTTCGGGGTATGGCTACACCTTC.

J is TRBJ1-2 and V is TRBV15, with no clear D. With 0 bases removed from V and 2 bases from J, the gap between germline ends came to 7 bases. The germline V gene encodes CDR1 LNHNV and CDR2 YYDKDF (reference sequence). CDR3 length equals 14 residues. The CDR3 protein is CATSRDQVNYGYTF. CDR3 in DNA: TGTGCCACCAGCAGAGATCAGGTGAACTATGGCTACACCTTC.

This sequence joins TRBV10-3 and TRBJ2-1; 14 bases map to TRBD2. This CDR3 has 15 amino acids. Germline V gives CDR1 ENHRY, CDR2 SYGVKD. V trimming: 10 bases; J trimming: 0 bases; junction bases outside the gene matches: 2. The CDR3 nucleotides are TGTGCCACCGGGACTAGCGGGAGCTCCTACAATGAGCAGTTCTTC. Protein product: CATGTSGSSYNEQFF.

The chain is built from TRBV12-5 and TRBJ2-1; TRBD1 might be the D (5 bases). The length of the CDR3 is 14 residues. The V gene lost 6 bases and the J gene lost 6 bases, with 15 bases spanning the gap. Germline V lookup: CDR1 LGHNT, CDR2 FRNRAP. For the CDR3, the DNA is TGTGCTAGTGGGCTGGCAGGGCCCCTCAATGAGCAGTTCTTC. Encoded protein: CASGLAGPLNEQFF.

This chain connects TRBV7-9 to TRBJ2-5; D remains unclear. The length of the CDR3 is 12 residues. Trimming stripped 4 bases from V and 0 bases from J, with 3 bases between. Germline CDR1 reads SEHNR; CDR2 reads FQNEAQ (reference sequence). This CDR3 reads CASSSDQETQYF. The CDR3 nucleotides read TGTGCCAGCAGCTCGGACCAAGAGACCCAGTACTTC.